The 25 T cell receptor beta chains reported below all come from one sample, sequenced in a study of shared clonotypes between healthy human individuals. Assay used: immunoSEQ multiplex PCR; TCRdb lists only in-frame clones, some missing. The sample has millions of clones, over 85% seen once. Naive CD8 cells comprised CD45RO-negative, CCR7-positively selected cells, excluding terminally differentiated effector memory CD45RA+ cells. Sequencing was carried out using naive CD8+ T cells sorted from blood. Receptors were obtained from a man between 18 and 35 years old in good health.

The chain is built from TRBV30 and TRBJ1-6; 12 nucleotides match TRBD1. Germline V gives CDR1 GTSNPN, CDR2 SVGIG (reference sequence). The CDR3 runs 16 residues. With V trimmed by 3 bases and J by 9 bases, 9 bases remained unmatched. Here the CDR3 DNA reads TGTGCCTGGAGGCCCGGGACAGGGGGCTCCGGTTCACCCCTCCACTTT. Translating it yields CAWRPGTGGSGSPLHF.

The chain joins TRBV5-1 to TRBJ2-7, with 8 bases aligning to TRBD1. Trimming at V came to 6 bases and at J to 6 bases, leaving 14 bases not matched to a gene. The germline CDR1 and CDR2 sequences are SGHRS and YFSETQ. The CDR3 contains 15 residues. The CDR3 loop reads CASTDRGGSLGEQYF. The CDR3 DNA reads as TGCGCCAGCACCGACAGGGGAGGAAGCTTGGGCGAGCAGTACTTC. Together with reference TRBV5-1 and TRBJ2-7, the CDR3 gives the full variable domain: KAGVTQTPRYLIKTRGQQVTLSCSPISGHRSVSWYQQTPGQGLQFLFEYFSETQRNKGNFPGRFSGRQFSNSRSEMNVSTLELGDSALYLCASTDRGGSLGEQYFGPGTRLTVT.

The gene calls are TRBV6-5 and TRBJ1-1; the D is unclear. Deletions cut 5 bases from V and 0 bases from J, with 10 bases between. CDR1 and CDR2 (germline): MNHEY, SVGAGI. The length of the CDR3 is 14 residues. CDR3 loop: CASSADEMNTEAFF. In nucleotides, the CDR3 is TGTGCCAGCAGTGCGGACGAAATGAACACTGAAGCTTTCTTT.

The rearrangement uses TRBV6-5 and TRBJ1-2; 8 bases fit TRBD1. Trimming cost V 4 bases and J 3 bases; bases outside gene matches: 4. Germline V gives CDR1 MNHEY, CDR2 SVGAGI. The CDR3 sequence is 14 residues long. CDR3 DNA sequence: TGTGCCAGCAGTTCCGGACAGGGAGACTATGGCTACACCTTC. Translated, it gives CASSSGQGDYGYTF.

The chain carries TRBV13 and TRBJ2-7; TRBD2 agrees at 11 bases. The CDR3 runs 15 residues. Germline V lookup: CDR1 PRHDT, CDR2 FYEKMQ (reference sequence). V gave up 4 bases and J gave up 5 bases; unmatched junction bases: 7. The CDR3 here is CASSSSGGRLNEQYF. Here the CDR3 DNA reads TGTGCCAGCAGCTCTAGCGGGGGGCGTTTAAACGAGCAGTACTTC.

V and J are TRBV13 and TRBJ2-1; 7 bases map to TRBD2. The CDR3 consists of 17 residues. Germline CDR1 reads PRHDT; CDR2 reads FYEKMQ (reference sequence). Losses at the gene ends were 4 bases for V and 0 bases for J; bases not matched to a gene: 9. CDR3 loop: CASSSLAALNSYNEQFF. The CDR3 DNA sequence: TGTGCCAGCAGCTCCCTAGCGGCCCTAAACTCCTACAATGAGCAGTTCTTC.

As regards this clone: Other DNA sequences in the sample encode the same CDR3. The chain links TRBV7-9 to TRBJ1-1; no clear D. The CDR3 contains 15 residues. Per the germline V gene, CDR1 is SEHNR and CDR2 is FQNEAQ (reference sequence). Between the trimmed V and J ends, which lost 4 bases and 0 bases, there was a span of 12 bases. DNA for the CDR3: TGTGCCAGCAGCTCCCTTGGGCAGCTGAACACTGAAGCTTTCTTT. Its protein is CASSSLGQLNTEAFF.

As regards this clone: Within the sample, other DNA sequences also encode this same CDR3. V and J are TRBV19 and TRBJ2-7; D unclear. Germline V lookup: CDR1 LNHDA, CDR2 SQIVND (reference sequence). Trimming left V 5 bases short and J 3 bases short, with 8 bases between. The CDR3 has 12 residues. The CDR3 coding sequence is TGTGCCAGTAGTCCCGAAGGCTACGAGCAGTACTTC. This encodes CASSPEGYEQYF.

CDR3 sequence reads: CASSPWTGEGLSPLHF. CDR3 nucleotides: TGTGCCAGCAGCCCCTGGACAGGGGAGGGCCTTTCACCCCTCCACTTT. The rearrangement joins TRBV9 to TRBJ1-6; TRBD1 agrees at 9 bases. The germline gives CDR1 SGDLS, CDR2 YYNGEE. Trimming at V came to 4 bases and at J to 9 bases, leaving 11 bases not matched to a gene. The CDR3 is made up of 16 amino acids.

The chain combines TRBV7-9 with TRBJ2-2, with no clear D. From germline, CDR1 is SEHNR and CDR2 FQNEAQ (reference sequence). The CDR3 spans 10 residues. The V gene lost 8 bases and the J gene lost 6 bases, with 4 bases spanning the gap. Here the CDR3 reads CASLAGELFF. The CDR3 coding sequence is TGTGCCAGCCTGGCCGGGGAGCTGTTTTTT.

This chain links TRBV7-9 with TRBJ2-1; 9 bases are shared with TRBD2. CDR1 and CDR2 from the germline V gene are SEHNR and FQNEAQ (reference sequence). V gave up 5 bases and J gave up 2 bases; unmatched junction bases: 1. CDR3 length: 14 amino acids. CDR3 sequence (DNA): TGTGCCAGCAGCGCTAGCGGGGCCTACAATGAGCAGTTCTTC. As protein: CASSASGAYNEQFF.

The chain couples TRBV4-3 to TRBJ1-4; 9 positions match TRBD1. Germline V CDR1 and CDR2: LGHNA, YSLEER. CDR3 length: 14 amino acids. V gave up 4 bases and J gave up 4 bases; unmatched junction bases: 1. CDR3: CASSPGQGNEKLFF. The CDR3 DNA follows: TGCGCCAGCAGCCCGGGACAGGGTAATGAAAAACTGTTTTTT.

V gene TRBV6-5 combines with J gene TRBJ1-5, with 8 bases aligning to TRBD1. J was trimmed by 6 bases and V by 4 bases; bases with no gene match: 5. CDR1 and CDR2 (germline): MNHEY, SVGAGI. The CDR3 length is 14 residues. CDR3 nucleotides: TGTGCCAGCAGTTCATGGACAGGGTCTCAGCCCCAGCATTTT. Protein sequence: CASSSWTGSQPQHF.

This chain links TRBV28 with TRBJ1-2; 9 bases line up with TRBD1. The CDR3 is 16 amino acids. Germline V gene sequence: CDR1 MDHEN, CDR2 SYDVKM. Trimming at V came to 3 bases and at J to 4 bases, leaving 9 bases not matched to a gene. CDR3 sequence reads: CASSLDPGQGVYGYTF. CDR3 in DNA: TGTGCCAGCAGTTTGGACCCGGGACAGGGAGTCTATGGCTACACCTTC.

This sequence joins TRBV5-4 and TRBJ2-3; 11 nucleotides agree with TRBD2. Germline assignment: CDR1 SGHNT and CDR2 YYREEE (reference sequence). The CDR3 totals 15 residues. V shed 6 bases, J shed 0 bases, and the junction held 3 bases outside the gene matches. DNA of the CDR3: TGTGCCAGCAAATTAGCGGGGGGGAGCACAGATACGCAGTATTTT. As protein: CASKLAGGSTDTQYF.

This clone came up once. The chain joins TRBV4-1 to TRBJ2-5; D uncertain. V shed 3 bases and J shed 1 base, with 9 bases lying between them. The CDR3 is 14 amino acids. Germline CDR1 MGHRA, CDR2 YSYEKL. The CDR3 DNA reads as TGCGCCAGCAGCCACCAGCAGATCCAAGAGACCCAGTACTTC. Translation gives CASSHQQIQETQYF.

This rearrangement joins TRBV7-8 to TRBJ2-7, with a tentative D call TRBD1 (6 bases). Germline lookup yields CDR1 SGHVS and CDR2 FQNEAQ. The CDR3 contains 13 residues. Trimming stripped 5 bases from V and 7 bases from J, with 15 bases between. The CDR3 DNA follows: TGTGCCAGCAGCCTCCTTGGGGGCGGGGAGCAGTACTTC. Protein: CASSLLGGGEQYF. Filled out from reference TRBV7-8 and TRBJ2-7, the complete variable domain reads GAGVSQSPRYKVAKRGQDVALRCDPISGHVSLFWYQQALGQGPEFLTYFQNEAQLDKSGLPSDRFFAERPEGSVSTLKIQRTQQEDSAVYLCASSLLGGGEQYFGPGTRLTVT.

V is TRBV9 and J is TRBJ2-7; D could derive from TRBD1 or TRBD2 (6 bases each). The V gene's germline CDR1 is SGDLS and CDR2 YYNGEE. V was trimmed by 0 bases and J by 5 bases, leaving 12 bases between them. The CDR3 is 14 amino acids. The CDR3 is CASSVVPGADEQYF. CDR3 nucleotide sequence: TGTGCCAGCAGCGTAGTCCCGGGGGCGGACGAGCAGTACTTC.

As to this clone: Other DNA sequences in this specimen translate into the identical CDR3. The rearrangement uses TRBV11-2 and TRBJ2-1; D gene ambiguous. This CDR3 contains 15 residues. Germline loops: CDR1 SGHAT, CDR2 FQNNGV. V was cut by 0 bases and J by 0 bases, with 6 bases left in between. Here the CDR3 reads CASSLEALSYNEQFF. CDR3 nucleotide sequence: TGTGCCAGCAGCTTAGAAGCACTCTCCTACAATGAGCAGTTCTTC.

This sequence joins TRBV27 and TRBJ2-7, with 16 bases identical to TRBD2. CDR1 MNHEY and CDR2 SMNVEV come from the germline V gene (reference sequence). The CDR3 covers 17 residues. V dropped 1 base and J dropped 6; count of bases not matched to a gene: 6. The CDR3 spells CASSLLGLAGGPGEQYF. The CDR3 region has the DNA TGTGCCAGCAGTTTATTGGGACTAGCGGGAGGGCCCGGCGAGCAGTACTTC.

This sequence joins TRBV5-5 and TRBJ1-5; 8 bases are shared with TRBD1. This CDR3 region has 15 residues. The germline CDR1 and CDR2 sequences are SGHKS and YYEKEE (reference sequence). V was clipped by 3 bases and J by 2 bases; unmatched bases: 4. The CDR3 region has the DNA TGTGCCAGCAGCTCTACGGGACAGGGCAATCAGCCCCAGCATTTT. It codes for CASSSTGQGNQPQHF.

The V and J genes are TRBV6-1 and TRBJ2-1; 9 nucleotides align to TRBD2. This CDR3 comprises 14 residues. V trimming: 8 bases; J trimming: 4 bases; junction bases outside the gene matches: 6. Germline loops: CDR1 MNHNS, CDR2 SASEGT. The CDR3 spells CASFGSGGYNEQFF. The CDR3, as DNA: TGTGCCAGCTTTGGGAGCGGGGGGTACAATGAGCAGTTCTTC.

This chain connects TRBV29-1 to TRBJ2-5, with TRBD1 matching over 9 bases. The V gene end was trimmed by 3 bases and the J gene end by 3 bases; junction bases not matched to a gene: 17. From germline, CDR1 is SQVTM and CDR2 ANQGSEA. The CDR3 totals 18 residues. CDR3 in amino acids: CSVDGLTGTGKEEETQYF. The CDR3 DNA sequence: TGCAGCGTTGATGGCCTTACCGGGACAGGGAAGGAGGAAGAGACCCAGTACTTC.

The chain links TRBV6-6 to TRBJ1-2; D unclear. The CDR3 totals 14 residues. The V end was cut by 0 bases, the J end by 0 bases, with 5 bases between. Germline V gene lookup returns CDR1 MNHNY and CDR2 SVGAGI (reference sequence). Here the CDR3 reads CASSYSGPNYGYTF. In DNA form, the CDR3 reads TGTGCCAGCAGTTACTCAGGGCCTAACTATGGCTACACCTTC.

This clone appeared a single time. The same CDR3 is also encoded by other DNA sequences in this sample. The chain employs TRBV5-4 and TRBJ1-1, with 7 bases aligning to TRBD1. This CDR3 contains 13 residues. From germline, CDR1 is SGHNT and CDR2 YYREEE (reference sequence). With V trimmed by 2 bases and J by 4 bases, 2 bases remained unmatched. The CDR3 protein is CASSFSGGTEAFF. Here the CDR3 DNA reads TGTGCCAGCAGCTTTTCAGGGGGCACTGAAGCTTTCTTT.